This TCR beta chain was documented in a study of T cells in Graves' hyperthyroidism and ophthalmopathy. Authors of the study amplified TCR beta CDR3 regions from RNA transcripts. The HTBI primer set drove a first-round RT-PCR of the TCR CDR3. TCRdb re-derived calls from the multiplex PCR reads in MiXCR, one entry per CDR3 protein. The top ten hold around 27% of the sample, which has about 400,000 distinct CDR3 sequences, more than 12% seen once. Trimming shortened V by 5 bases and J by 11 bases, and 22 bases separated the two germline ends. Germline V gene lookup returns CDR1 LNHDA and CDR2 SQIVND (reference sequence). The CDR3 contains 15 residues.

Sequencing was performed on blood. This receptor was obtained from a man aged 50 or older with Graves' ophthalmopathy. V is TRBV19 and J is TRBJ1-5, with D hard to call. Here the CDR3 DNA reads TGTGCCAGTAGTTTTACTGGGTGGCAGGAATCAGCCCAGCATTTT. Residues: CASSFTGWQESAQHF.